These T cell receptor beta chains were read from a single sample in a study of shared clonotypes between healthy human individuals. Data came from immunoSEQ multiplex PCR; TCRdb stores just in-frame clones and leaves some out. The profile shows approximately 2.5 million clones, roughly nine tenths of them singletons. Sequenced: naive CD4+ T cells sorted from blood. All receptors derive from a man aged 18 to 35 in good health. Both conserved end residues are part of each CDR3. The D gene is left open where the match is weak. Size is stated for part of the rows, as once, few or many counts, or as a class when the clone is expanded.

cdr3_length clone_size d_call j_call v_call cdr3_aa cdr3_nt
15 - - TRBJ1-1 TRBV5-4 CASSLGGFGDTEAFF TGTGCCAGCAGCTTAGGAGGGTTCGGGGACACTGAAGCTTTCTTT
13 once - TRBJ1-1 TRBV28 CASSFERRTEAFF TGTGCCAGCAGTTTTGAGCGGAGGACTGAAGCTTTCTTT
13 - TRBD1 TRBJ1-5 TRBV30 CAWRDRDNQPQHF TGTGCCTGGAGAGACAGGGACAATCAGCCCCAGCATTTT
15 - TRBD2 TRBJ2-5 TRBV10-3 CAISEVAGAQETQYF TGTGCCATCAGTGAAGTAGCGGGGGCCCAAGAGACCCAGTACTTC
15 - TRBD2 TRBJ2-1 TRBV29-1 CSAALLAGIYNEQFF TGCAGCGCCGCCCTACTAGCGGGAATCTACAATGAGCAGTTCTTC
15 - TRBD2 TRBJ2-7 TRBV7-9 CASSPLAGGLYEQYF TGTGCCAGCAGCCCGCTAGCGGGAGGACTCTACGAGCAGTACTTC
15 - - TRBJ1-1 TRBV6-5 CASSAMGVLNTEAFF TGTGCCAGCAGCGCCATGGGAGTCCTGAACACTGAAGCTTTCTTT
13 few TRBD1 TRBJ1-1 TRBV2 CASRGQGSTEAFF TGTGCCAGCAGGGGACAGGGAAGCACTGAAGCTTTCTTT
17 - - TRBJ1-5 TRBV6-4 CASSDSINGRVNQPQHF TGTGCCAGCAGTGACTCGATTAACGGGAGGGTGAATCAGCCCCAGCATTTT
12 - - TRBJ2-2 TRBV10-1 CASSDPVGELFF TGCGCCAGCAGTGACCCGGTAGGGGAGCTGTTTTTT
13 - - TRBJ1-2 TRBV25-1 CASSESPYYGYTF TGTGCCAGCAGTGAATCGCCTTACTATGGCTACACCTTC
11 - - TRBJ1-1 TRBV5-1 CASSSNTEAFF TGCGCCAGCAGCTCCAATACTGAAGCTTTCTTT
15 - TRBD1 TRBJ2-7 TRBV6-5 CASSSGTGAFYEQYF TGTGCCAGCAGTTCCGGGACAGGGGCGTTCTACGAGCAGTACTTC
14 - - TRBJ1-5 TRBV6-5 CASSYRDGNQPQHF TGTGCCAGCAGTTATCGGGACGGCAATCAGCCCCAGCATTTT
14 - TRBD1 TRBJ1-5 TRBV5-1 CASSRDSGNQPQHF TGCGCCAGCAGCCGGGACAGTGGCAATCAGCCCCAGCATTTT
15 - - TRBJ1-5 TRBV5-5 CASSLEVGGVQPQHF TGTGCCAGCAGCTTGGAGGTCGGGGGAGTTCAGCCCCAGCATTTT
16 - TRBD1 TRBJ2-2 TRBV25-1 CASSPPGQGLGGELFF TGTGCCAGCAGTCCCCCTGGACAGGGGTTGGGCGGGGAGCTGTTTTTT
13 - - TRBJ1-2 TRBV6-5 CASSRAPGDGYTF TGTGCCAGCTCCAGGGCCCCGGGGGATGGCTACACCTTC
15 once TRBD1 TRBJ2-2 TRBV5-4 CASSFGTGPTGELFF TGTGCCAGCAGCTTTGGGACAGGGCCCACCGGGGAGCTGTTTTTT
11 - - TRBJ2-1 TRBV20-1 CSAPDGNEQFF TGCAGTGCTCCTGATGGAAATGAGCAGTTCTTC
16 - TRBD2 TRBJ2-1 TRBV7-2 CASSGSLAGYGNEQFF TGTGCCAGCAGCGGGTCACTAGCGGGTTATGGGAATGAGCAGTTCTTC
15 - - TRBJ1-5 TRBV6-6 CASSSGTYSNQPQHF TGTGCCAGCAGTAGCGGGACGTATAGCAATCAGCCCCAGCATTTT
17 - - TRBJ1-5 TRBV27 CASSLSIRGDSNQPQHF TGTGCCAGCAGTTTATCGATTCGGGGAGATAGCAATCAGCCCCAGCATTTT
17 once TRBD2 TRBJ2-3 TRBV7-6 CASSRTGVSTSGSAQYF TGTGCCAGCAGCCGGACAGGGGTTTCGACTAGCGGGAGTGCGCAGTATTTT
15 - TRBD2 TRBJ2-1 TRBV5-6 CASSLGTRNFEEQFF TGTGCCAGCAGCTTGGGGACTAGAAATTTCGAGGAGCAGTTCTTC
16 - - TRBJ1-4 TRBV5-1 CASSPDTYATNEKLFF TGCGCCAGCAGCCCGGACACATATGCAACTAATGAAAAACTGTTTTTT
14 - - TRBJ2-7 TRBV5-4 CASSPLDSSYEQYF TGTGCCAGCAGCCCACTAGACAGCTCCTACGAGCAGTACTTC
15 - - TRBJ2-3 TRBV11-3 CASSLEGKEGDTQYF TGTGCCAGCAGCTTAGAGGGGAAGGAGGGAGATACGCAGTATTTT
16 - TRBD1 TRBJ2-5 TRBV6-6 CASSTEPTGGGKTQYF TGTGCCAGCAGTACCGAACCGACAGGGGGTGGTAAGACCCAGTACTTC
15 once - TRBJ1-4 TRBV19 CASSAWTVVNEKLFF TGTGCCAGTAGTGCCTGGACGGTTGTTAATGAAAAACTGTTTTTT
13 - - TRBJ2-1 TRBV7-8 CASSLGGHNEQFF TGTGCCAGCAGCCTCGGGGGGCACAATGAGCAGTTCTTC
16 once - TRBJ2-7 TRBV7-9 CASSLGWGASSYEQYF TGTGCCAGCAGCTTAGGGTGGGGGGCGAGCTCCTACGAGCAGTACTTC
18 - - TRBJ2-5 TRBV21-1 CASSLAKEVLGGDETQYF TGTGCCAGCAGCCTAGCAAAGGAGGTATTGGGAGGGGACGAGACCCAGTACTTC
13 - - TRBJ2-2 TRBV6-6 CASSRAHTGELFF TGTGCCAGCAGCAGGGCCCACACCGGGGAGCTGTTTTTT
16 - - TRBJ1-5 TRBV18 CASSPYQQGGNQPQHF TGTGCCAGCTCACCCTACCAACAGGGAGGCAATCAGCCCCAGCATTTT
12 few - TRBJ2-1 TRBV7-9 CASGQPNNEQFF TGTGCCAGTGGGCAGCCTAACAATGAGCAGTTCTTC
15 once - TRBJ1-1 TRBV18 CASSPGGNANTEAFF TGTGCCAGCTCACCAGGGGGCAACGCGAACACTGAAGCTTTCTTT
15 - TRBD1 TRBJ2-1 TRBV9 CASSVQTGPYNEQFF TGTGCCAGCAGCGTACAGACAGGGCCCTACAATGAGCAGTTCTTC
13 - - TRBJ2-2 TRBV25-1 CASSEYLTGELFF TGTGCCAGCAGTGAGTACCTCACCGGGGAGCTGTTTTTT
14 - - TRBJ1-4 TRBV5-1 CASSFTGNNEKLFF TGCGCCAGCAGCTTCACGGGCAATAATGAAAAACTGTTTTTT
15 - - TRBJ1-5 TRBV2 CASSEAPGNGQPQHF TGTGCCAGCAGTGAAGCGCCGGGGAATGGGCAGCCCCAGCATTTT